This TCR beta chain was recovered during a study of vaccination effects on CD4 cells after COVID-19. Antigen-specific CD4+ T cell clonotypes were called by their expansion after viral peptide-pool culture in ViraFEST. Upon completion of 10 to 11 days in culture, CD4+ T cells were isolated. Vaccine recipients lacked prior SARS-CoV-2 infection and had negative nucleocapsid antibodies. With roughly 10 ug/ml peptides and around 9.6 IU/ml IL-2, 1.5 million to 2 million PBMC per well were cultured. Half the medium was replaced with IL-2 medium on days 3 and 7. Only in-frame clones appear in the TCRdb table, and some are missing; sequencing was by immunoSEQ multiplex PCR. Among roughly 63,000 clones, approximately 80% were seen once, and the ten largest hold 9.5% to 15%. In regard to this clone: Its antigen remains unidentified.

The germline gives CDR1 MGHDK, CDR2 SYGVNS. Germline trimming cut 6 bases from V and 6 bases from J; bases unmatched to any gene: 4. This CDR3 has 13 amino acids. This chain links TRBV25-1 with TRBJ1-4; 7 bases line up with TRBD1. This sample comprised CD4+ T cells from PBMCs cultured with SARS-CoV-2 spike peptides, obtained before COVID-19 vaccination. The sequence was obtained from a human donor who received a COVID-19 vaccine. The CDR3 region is CASSRGNYEKLFF. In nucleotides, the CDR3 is TGTGCCAGCAGCAGGGGGAATTATGAAAAACTGTTTTTT.